Following are 26 T cell receptor beta chains from one sample sequenced in a study of identical twins' blood T cells. One entry per CDR3 protein results from TCRdb running MiXCR on the 5' RACE reads. The sample consists of roughly 340,000 distinct CDR3 sequences, about 28% of them appearing once. The source material was PBMCs. The receptors shown here come from a woman aged 18 to 49 in good health.

There are many counts of this clonotype. The rearrangement uses TRBV29-1 and TRBJ2-5; 7 nucleotides line up with TRBD1. From germline, CDR1 is SQVTM and CDR2 ANQGSEA. Unmatched junction bases numbered 1, after V lost 5 bases and J lost 4 bases. The length of the CDR3 is 11 residues. CDR3 region: CSVHRGETQYF. The CDR3 bases are TGCAGCGTTCACAGGGGAGAGACCCAGTACTTC. Full variable domain (missing parts from reference TRBV29-1 and TRBJ2-5): SAVISQKPSRDICQRGTSLTIQCQVDSQVTMMFWYRQQPGQSLTLIATANQGSEATYESGFVIDKFPISRPNLTFSTLTVSNMSPEDSSIYLCSVHRGETQYFGPGTRLLVL.

This clonotype came up many times. DNA of the CDR3: TGTGCCAGCAGTTACACCCGCGGAAGGAGCTCCTACGAGCAGTACTTC. As protein: CASSYTRGRSSYEQYF. The rearrangement uses TRBV6-6 and TRBJ2-7; D not certain. This CDR3 region has 16 residues. V shed 2 bases and J shed 0 bases, with 14 bases lying between them. Germline CDR1 reads MNHNY; CDR2 reads SVGAGI (reference sequence).

Only a few counts were recorded for this clonotype. The chain carries TRBV12-5 and TRBJ2-6; D is unclear. Germline V gene sequence: CDR1 LGHNT, CDR2 FRNRAP. Trimming removed 8 bases at V and 0 bases at J, with 8 bases between. This CDR3 is built from 14 residues. CDR3 sequence (DNA): TGTGCTAGTTTGAGAGGCTCTGGGGCCAACGTCCTGACTTTC. Translating it yields CASLRGSGANVLTF.

J is TRBJ2-3 and V is TRBV27, with D uncertain. Germline V gene data show CDR1 as MNHEY and CDR2 as SMNVEV (reference sequence). Trimming stripped 7 bases from V and 6 bases from J, with 20 bases between. The CDR3 loop spans 15 amino acids. CDR3 amino acids: CASILSLPGSDTQYF. The CDR3, as DNA: TGTGCCAGCATTTTGTCCCTCCCTGGTTCCGATACGCAGTATTTT.

The chain has TRBV11-2 and TRBJ1-1; no clear D. V lost 3 bases and J 11 bases, leaving 13 bases between the germline ends. Germline V gives CDR1 SGHAT, CDR2 FQNNGV. CDR3 size: 12 residues. DNA of the CDR3: TGTGCCAGCAGCTTTAGTCTGATAGGGGCTTTCTTT. Translation gives CASSFSLIGAFF.

In this sample, this clonotype turned up a few times. The chain is built from TRBV5-4 and TRBJ1-1; the match to TRBD1 covers 7 bases. CDR1 and CDR2 from the germline V gene are SGHNT and YYREEE (reference sequence). This CDR3 region has 17 residues. The junction had 19 bases not matched to a gene; V was cut back by 7 bases and J by 4 bases. The CDR3 DNA is TGTGCCAGCCTCAGACAACAGGGGAGAGGGGGGAGCACTGAAGCTTTCTTT. Translated: CASLRQQGRGGSTEAFF.

The rearrangement joins TRBV6-2 or TRBV6-3 to TRBJ1-5; no definite D call. Germline V gives CDR1 MNHEY, CDR2 SVGEGT. Trimming stripped 8 bases from V and 1 base from J, with 21 bases between. This CDR3 is built from 17 residues. CDR3 DNA: TGTGCCAGCGTCCTCGGGGTGGGCAGCCCAAGCAATCAGCCCCAGCATTTT. Amino acid sequence: CASVLGVGSPSNQPQHF.

Many counts were recorded for this clonotype. The V and J genes are TRBV7-9 and TRBJ1-1; D remains unclear. From germline, CDR1 is SEHNR and CDR2 FQNEAQ (reference sequence). V lost 10 bases to trimming and J lost 0 bases, with 12 bases between them. The CDR3 runs 13 residues. As DNA, the CDR3 is TGTGCCATCCTGGGCAGTCTGAACACTGAAGCTTTCTTT. This gives the protein CAILGSLNTEAFF.

This clonotype was found a few times. The chain joins TRBV10-3 to TRBJ2-5; D ambiguous. The ends were cut back, 7 bases at V and 3 bases at J, with 6 bases in the middle. The length of the CDR3 is 11 residues. The V gene's germline CDR1 is ENHRY and CDR2 SYGVKD. The CDR3 nucleotides read TGTGCCATCAAGGCAGAAGAGACCCAGTACTTC. Encoded protein: CAIKAEETQYF.

V and J are TRBV3-1 and TRBJ2-2; 10 bases match TRBD2. V shed 0 bases and J 4 bases; nucleotides not matched to a gene: 8. CDR3 length equals 18 residues. CDR1 LGHDT and CDR2 YNNKEL come from the germline V gene (reference sequence). CDR3 residues: CASSQDLLAGVSTGELFF. For the CDR3, the DNA is TGTGCCAGCAGCCAAGATCTGCTAGCGGGAGTGTCCACCGGGGAGCTGTTTTTT.

This clonotype was seen more than once but under ten times. V and J are TRBV30 and TRBJ2-1; perhaps TRBD2 as D (6 bases). From germline, CDR1 is GTSNPN and CDR2 SVGIG (reference sequence). This CDR3 is built from 11 residues. Trimming pared 3 bases from V and 13 bases from J, leaving 13 bases between. The DNA for the CDR3 is TGTGCCTGGAGCCCCGGCGGGACCCAGTTCTTC. The encoded protein is CAWSPGGTQFF.

There are many counts of this clonotype. This CDR3 is missing its conserved last phenylalanine or tryptophan, likely due to a read error. The DNA is left out, because the CDR3 cannot be placed on it with certainty; the CDR3 is given as TCRdb lists it. The J gene is TRBJ1-2, the V gene TRBV14; TRBD1 is the table's D call and was not checked against the DNA. The germline gives CDR1 SGHDN, CDR2 FVKESK. Counting both end residues, the CDR3 totals 15 amino acids. This CDR3 is CASSQDLEDRVLRKA.

This clonotype has a count of ten or more. The chain recombines TRBV6-1 with TRBJ1-5; D might be TRBD1 (6 bases). The V gene lost 3 bases and the J gene lost 11 bases, with 14 bases spanning the gap. The germline gives CDR1 MNHNS, CDR2 SASEGT. This CDR3 is 13 amino acids long. CDR3 DNA sequence: TGTGCCAGCAGTGAGGACCAGACAGGTGCCCAGCATTTT. Protein product: CASSEDQTGAQHF.

This clonotype was counted at least ten times. The chain couples TRBV7-7 to TRBJ2-3, with no clear D. V dropped 6 bases and J dropped 4 bases, with 8 bases sitting between them. The CDR3 is made up of 12 amino acids. Germline CDR1 is SSHAT and CDR2 is FNYEAQ (reference sequence). This CDR3 reads CASSLSADTQYF. The CDR3 bases are TGTGCCAGCAGTTTATCCGCAGATACGCAGTATTTT. The entire variable domain, with the rest obtained from reference TRBV7-7 and TRBJ2-3, is as follows: GAGVSQSPRYKVTKRGQDVTLRCDPISSHATLYWYQQALGQGPEFLTYFNYEAQPDKSGLPSDRFSAERPEGSISTLTIQRTEQRDSAMYRCASSLSADTQYFGPGTRLTVL.

This clonotype was seen only a few times. The chain combines TRBV9 with TRBJ1-2, with no clear D. CDR1 and CDR2 (germline): SGDLS, YYNGEE. The CDR3 has 15 residues. Trimming took off 0 bases at V and 8 bases at J, with 17 bases between the two ends. The chain's CDR3 is CASSVDPQTRKGYTF. The CDR3 nucleotides read TGTGCCAGCAGCGTAGATCCGCAAACCCGGAAAGGCTACACCTTC. The full variable domain, completed using reference TRBV9 and TRBJ1-2, is DSGVTQTPKHLITATGQRVTLRCSPRSGDLSVYWYQQSLDQGLQFLIQYYNGEERAKGNILERFSAQQFPDLHSELNLSSLELGDSALYFCASSVDPQTRKGYTFGSGTRLTVV.

The chain carries TRBV28 and TRBJ2-7; 9 bases fit TRBD2. The length of the CDR3 is 14 residues. V was clipped by 11 bases and J by 11 bases; unmatched bases: 19. The germline V gene encodes CDR1 MDHEN and CDR2 SYDVKM. The CDR3 spells CACTLGTSLQEKYF. The CDR3 DNA follows: TGTGCCTGCACCTTGGGGACTAGCCTTCAAGAGAAGTACTTC.

The chain combines TRBV6-5 with TRBJ1-2; 7 bases are a match to TRBD1. The CDR3 runs 15 residues. Losses at the gene ends were 5 bases for V and 2 bases for J; bases not matched to a gene: 8. Germline assignment: CDR1 MNHEY and CDR2 SVGAGI. CDR3 amino acids: CASSITLRGNYGYTF. CDR3 nucleotides: TGTGCCAGCAGTATTACTCTCAGGGGGAACTATGGCTACACCTTC.

This clonotype was seen a few times. This sequence joins TRBV29-1 and TRBJ1-1; D remains ambiguous. The CDR3 totals 12 residues. V shed 7 bases and J shed 3 bases, with 12 bases lying between them. Looked up from germline, CDR1 is SQVTM and CDR2 is ANQGSEA. The CDR3: CSGKGWDTEAFF. The CDR3 coding sequence is TGCAGCGGTAAAGGGTGGGACACTGAAGCTTTCTTT.

The gene calls are TRBV7-8 and TRBJ1-1; D might be TRBD1 (6 bases). CDR3 size: 14 residues. V lost 8 bases to trimming and J lost 2 bases, with 15 bases between them. The germline gives CDR1 SGHVS, CDR2 FQNEAQ. The CDR3, as DNA: TGTGCCAGCGGCTCCGACAGGTATAACACTGAAGCTTTCTTT. It codes for CASGSDRYNTEAFF.

This clonotype showed up many times. The chain combines TRBV7-9 with TRBJ1-1; possible D gene TRBD1, 5 bases. V lost 3 bases, J lost 0 bases, and 14 bases lay in between. The CDR3 length is 16 residues. The germline gives CDR1 SEHNR, CDR2 FQNEAQ (reference sequence). In DNA form, the CDR3 reads TGTGCCAGCAGCTTCGGAGGGCAGGGATTGAACACTGAAGCTTTCTTT. Amino acids: CASSFGGQGLNTEAFF.

This clonotype was seen ten or more times. The chain combines TRBV11-2 with TRBJ1-1; 8 bases are shared with TRBD1. From germline, CDR1 is SGHAT and CDR2 FQNNGV. The CDR3 extends over 14 amino acids. Unmatched junction bases numbered 4, after V lost 4 bases and J lost 3 bases. DNA of the CDR3: TGTGCCAGCAGCTCCGACAGGGGCGACACTGAAGCTTTCTTT. Encoded protein: CASSSDRGDTEAFF.

Remarks on this clonotype: Possible read error: a much larger clone is one base away. The chain couples TRBV10-3 to TRBJ1-1, with D maybe TRBD1 (5 bases). The V end was cut by 7 bases, the J end by 1 base, with 13 bases between. CDR3 length: 14 residues. CDR1 and CDR2 from the germline V gene are ENHRY and SYGVKD. The CDR3 loop is CAINVYGGNTEAFF. Written as DNA, the CDR3 is TGTGCCATCAACGTCTATGGGGGGAACACTGAAGCTTTCTTT.

This clonotype was counted between two and nine times. CDR3: CASSFLAQSYNEQFF. The DNA of the CDR3 is TGCGCCAGCAGCTTCTTAGCCCAGTCGTACAATGAGCAGTTCTTC. The gene calls are TRBV5-1 and TRBJ2-1, with D unclear. There are 15 residues in the CDR3. Germline CDR1 and CDR2: SGHRS and YFSETQ. V dropped 2 bases and J dropped 4 bases, with 13 bases sitting between them.

The genes are TRBV9 and TRBJ1-6, with TRBD1 matching 10 bases. Germline values: CDR1 SGDLS, CDR2 YYNGEE. The CDR3 is 16 residues long. V was pared by 3 bases and J by 5 bases, with 5 bases of the junction left unmatched. The DNA of the CDR3 is TGTGCCAGCAGCGCCCCCGGGACAGGGGATAATTCACCCCTCCACTTT. Amino acids: CASSAPGTGDNSPLHF.

The chain is built from TRBV30 and TRBJ2-3, with D uncertain. The CDR3 length is 11 residues. The germline V and J ends were trimmed by 5 bases and 2 bases, with 5 bases remaining between them. Germline V gene sequence: CDR1 GTSNPN, CDR2 SVGIG (reference sequence). CDR3 loop: CAWGSTDTQYF. CDR3 sequence (DNA): TGTGCCTGGGGTTCCACAGATACGCAGTATTTT.

The J gene is TRBJ2-4, the V gene TRBV20-1; perhaps TRBD2 as D (5 bases). The CDR3 covers 15 residues. Per the germline V gene, CDR1 is DFQATT and CDR2 is SNEGSKA (reference sequence). V lost 4 bases and J lost 8, with 21 bases in between. The CDR3 spells CSAKSRASLRDIQYF. The CDR3 DNA reads as TGCAGTGCTAAGAGTAGGGCCTCCTTGAGGGACATTCAGTACTTC.